One and the same sample provided the 28 T cell receptor beta chains below, sequenced in a study of PD-L1 blockade in urothelial cancer. The time point was: pretreatment peripheral blood. Measured with immunoSEQ multiplex PCR; TCRdb has only the in-frame clones, and not every one. The sample includes about 37,000 clones, about 80% of them seen just once. Sequenced here: PBMCs, sampled around atezolizumab (anti-PD-L1) treatment. These receptors came from a man in his 60s with urothelial cancer.

The rearrangement links TRBV28 to TRBJ1-2; no clear D gene. V shed 4 bases and J shed 3 bases, with 9 bases lying between them. The germline CDR1 and CDR2 sequences are MDHEN and SYDVKM. This CDR3 region has 13 residues. The CDR3 bases are TGTGCCAGCAGTTATCTTCCCGACTATGGCTACACCTTC. This sequence encodes CASSYLPDYGYTF.

This clone has more than one count but fewer than ten. This chain joins TRBV9 and TRBJ1-1, with TRBD1 as a possible D gene (5 bases). The CDR3 is 14 amino acids. The germline V gene encodes CDR1 SGDLS and CDR2 YYNGEE. Trimming pared 1 base from V and 1 base from J, leaving 8 bases between. The CDR3 spells CASSVMQGNTEAFF. The CDR3, as DNA: TGTGCCAGCAGCGTAATGCAGGGGAACACTGAAGCTTTCTTT. Variable domain in full (rest from reference TRBV9 and TRBJ1-1): DSGVTQTPKHLITATGQRVTLRCSPRSGDLSVYWYQQSLDQGLQFLIQYYNGEERAKGNILERFSAQQFPDLHSELNLSSLELGDSALYFCASSVMQGNTEAFFGQGTRLTVV.

The genes are TRBV15 and TRBJ2-7; D perhaps matches TRBD1 (5 bases). Deletions cut 6 bases from V and 3 bases from J, with 18 bases between. The CDR3 is 15 amino acids. The germline V gene has CDR1 LNHNV and CDR2 YYDKDF (reference sequence). The CDR3 here is CATRELRDPHYEQYF. The CDR3 DNA is TGTGCCACCAGGGAGCTCAGGGATCCCCACTACGAGCAGTACTTC.

The chain couples TRBV19 to TRBJ1-2, with 8 bases lining up with TRBD1. With 5 bases clipped from V and 10 bases from J, the junction kept 9 bases outside the gene matches. The length of the CDR3 is 13 residues. Germline CDR1 is LNHDA and CDR2 is SQIVND (reference sequence). CDR3 DNA sequence: TGTGCCAGTAGTCTATTGACAGGGGCCAACTACACCTTC. As protein: CASSLLTGANYTF.

The chain joins TRBV28 to TRBJ1-5; 7 bases align to TRBD1. Germline CDR1 MDHEN, CDR2 SYDVKM. After removal of 2 bases from V and 1 base from J, the junction contained 8 bases not matched to a gene. The CDR3 is 17 residues long. Here the CDR3 reads CASSLAWDRTSNQPQHF. CDR3 coding DNA: TGTGCCAGCAGTTTAGCCTGGGACAGAACAAGCAATCAGCCCCAGCATTTT.

V gene TRBV27 combines with J gene TRBJ1-4; D is possibly TRBD1 (5 bases). V was cut by 2 bases and J by 8 bases, with 24 bases left in between. Germline V gene data show CDR1 as MNHEY and CDR2 as SMNVEV (reference sequence). CDR3 length: 18 amino acids. CDR3 sequence reads: CASSLGGGTIQSGEKLFF. As DNA, the CDR3 is TGTGCCAGCAGTTTAGGTGGCGGGACTATACAATCGGGGGAAAAACTGTTTTTT. Supplemented by reference TRBV27 and TRBJ1-4, the full variable domain reads EAQVTQNPRYLITVTGKKLTVTCSQNMNHEYMSWYRQDPGLGLRQIYYSMNVEVTDKGDVPEGYKVSRKEKRNFPLILESPSPNQTSLYFCASSLGGGTIQSGEKLFFGSGTQLSVL.

The CDR3 DNA reads as TGTGCCAGCAGTGAAGAGGACAGCCTAAGACTCTACGAGCAGTACTTC. Translating it yields CASSEEDSLRLYEQYF. J is TRBJ2-7 and V is TRBV6-1, with a weak D call TRBD1 (6 bases). Germline V CDR1 and CDR2: MNHNS, SASEGT. The CDR3 length is 16 residues. The ends were cut back, 1 base at V and 3 bases at J, with 16 bases in the middle.

V and J are TRBV5-1 and TRBJ2-7, with 13 positions matching TRBD2. Losses at the gene ends were 0 bases for V and 3 bases for J; bases not matched to a gene: 6. From germline, CDR1 is SGHRS and CDR2 YFSETQ. This CDR3 spans 17 amino acids. Here the CDR3 DNA reads TGCGCCAGCAGCTTGGCCACGGGACTAGCGGGGAACTACGAGCAGTACTTC. Its protein product is CASSLATGLAGNYEQYF.

V and J are TRBV11-3 and TRBJ2-5; 8 nucleotides line up with TRBD2. The CDR3 is made up of 13 amino acids. Germline-derived CDR1 and CDR2 are SGHNT and YENEEA. Trimming removed 5 bases from V and 2 bases from J; junction bases left unmatched: 1. CDR3 protein: CASSPGGQETQYF. CDR3 DNA sequence: TGTGCCAGCAGCCCGGGAGGGCAAGAGACCCAGTACTTC.

On this clone itself: Other nucleotide sequences from this sample produce the same CDR3. The V gene is TRBV5-6, the J gene TRBJ2-1, with TRBD1 matching 8 bases. Germline assignment: CDR1 SGHDT and CDR2 YYEEEE. This CDR3 comprises 18 residues. Losses at the gene ends were 1 base for V and 2 bases for J; bases not matched to a gene: 11. CDR3: CASSLFPRTGNPYNEQFF. The CDR3 coding sequence is TGTGCCAGCAGCTTGTTCCCTAGGACAGGGAACCCCTACAATGAGCAGTTCTTC.

V is TRBV18 and J is TRBJ2-1; TRBD2 agrees at 12 bases. The CDR3 consists of 18 residues. Per the germline V gene, CDR1 is KGHSH and CDR2 is LQKENI. Trimming at V came to 3 bases and at J to 6 bases, leaving 12 bases not matched to a gene. CDR3 protein: CASSPTASSGRAVNEQFF. DNA of the CDR3: TGTGCCAGCTCACCCACGGCGTCTAGCGGGAGGGCCGTCAATGAGCAGTTCTTC. The complete variable domain, with remaining parts taken from reference TRBV18 and TRBJ2-1, reads NAGVMQNPRHLVRRRGQEARLRCSPMKGHSHVYWYRQLPEEGLKFMVYLQKENIIDESGMPKERFSAEFPKEGPSILRIQQVVRGDSAAYFCASSPTASSGRAVNEQFFGPGTRLTVL.

The chain joins TRBV12-5 to TRBJ2-2; D is perhaps TRBD2 (6 bases). The CDR3 length is 17 residues. The germline V gene has CDR1 LGHNT and CDR2 FRNRAP. The ends were cut back, 5 bases at V and 2 bases at J, with 18 bases in the middle. CDR3 sequence reads: CASGPSGTSHNTGELFF. The CDR3 DNA is TGTGCTAGTGGTCCATCCGGGACTTCTCACAACACCGGGGAGCTGTTTTTT.

The chain carries TRBV5-6 and TRBJ2-2; weak D call: TRBD1 (5 bases). Germline loops: CDR1 SGHDT, CDR2 YYEEEE. Trimming shortened V by 7 bases and J by 4 bases, and 26 bases separated the two germline ends. The CDR3 covers 18 residues. The CDR3 DNA follows: TGTGCCAGCCCCTACTTCGCTGAGTCCAGGGTAGGCACCGGGGAGCTGTTTTTT. Amino acids: CASPYFAESRVGTGELFF.

The CDR3 spells CASRRDRLYSPLHF. CDR3 in DNA: TGTGCCAGCAGAAGGGACAGGTTGTACTCACCCCTCCACTTT. This sequence joins TRBV2 and TRBJ1-6, with 8 bases matching TRBD1. Looked up from germline, CDR1 is SNHLY and CDR2 is FYNNEI. With 6 bases clipped from V and 10 bases from J, the junction kept 8 bases outside the gene matches. This CDR3 region has 14 residues.

This clone was seen a single time. The chain couples TRBV29-1 to TRBJ1-1, with TRBD1 identical over 8 bases. The CDR3 totals 11 residues. CDR1 is SQVTM and CDR2 is ANQGSEA in the germline V gene. V lost 4 bases and J lost 8; bases outside the gene matches: 3. The CDR3 reads CSVGRDREAFF. As DNA, the CDR3 is TGCAGCGTTGGACGGGACAGGGAAGCTTTCTTT. The whole variable domain, remainder taken from reference TRBV29-1 and TRBJ1-1, is SAVISQKPSRDICQRGTSLTIQCQVDSQVTMMFWYRQQPGQSLTLIATANQGSEATYESGFVIDKFPISRPNLTFSTLTVSNMSPEDSSIYLCSVGRDREAFFGQGTRLTVV.

V is TRBV6-6 and J is TRBJ2-1; 8 bases match TRBD2. Germline V gene data show CDR1 as MNHNY and CDR2 as SVGAGI (reference sequence). The length of the CDR3 is 15 residues. V lost 3 bases, J lost 9 bases, and 10 bases stayed unmatched. CDR3 loop: CASSYGTSGMGEQFF. CDR3 nucleotide sequence: TGTGCCAGCAGTTATGGTACTAGCGGTATGGGTGAGCAGTTCTTC.

The V and J genes are TRBV7-3 and TRBJ2-7; possibly TRBD1 for D (6 bases). Trimming cost V 5 bases and J 5 bases, with 16 bases left between them. The germline CDR1 and CDR2 sequences are SGHTA and FQGTGA. The CDR3 loop spans 14 amino acids. The CDR3, as DNA: TGTGCCAGCAGCCCGTCCTGGGGGCTTCACGAGCAGTACTTC. Protein product: CASSPSWGLHEQYF.

The V gene is TRBV5-1, the J gene TRBJ2-3, with 11 bases fitting TRBD2. The CDR3 is made up of 15 amino acids. Germline CDR1 and CDR2: SGHRS and YFSETQ. Losses at the gene ends were 7 bases for V and 0 bases for J; bases not matched to a gene: 4. The CDR3 region has the DNA TGCGCCAGCGGAAGGACTAGCGGGAGCACAGATACGCAGTATTTT. Its translation: CASGRTSGSTDTQYF.

The chain has TRBV7-2 and TRBJ2-1; TRBD2 agrees at 9 bases. CDR1 and CDR2 (germline): SGHTA, FQGNSA. The CDR3 loop spans 16 amino acids. With 5 bases clipped from V and 3 bases from J, the junction kept 8 bases outside the gene matches. CDR3 nucleotide sequence: TGTGCCAGCAGCCCCGGGGGTAGCGGGGGCTACAATGAGCAGTTCTTC. It yields the protein CASSPGGSGGYNEQFF. The full variable domain, in which reference TRBV7-2 and TRBJ2-1 provide the parts outside the CDR3, is GAGVSQSPSNKVTEKGKDVELRCDPISGHTALYWYRQSLGQGLEFLIYFQGNSAPDKSGLPSDRFSAERTGGSVSTLTIQRTQQEDSAVYLCASSPGGSGGYNEQFFGPGTRLTVL.

This sequence joins TRBV28 and TRBJ1-2, with 7 nucleotides matching TRBD1. This CDR3 contains 13 residues. The V and J ends lost 6 bases and 7 bases, in that order; junction bases with no gene match: 8. Germline CDR1 and CDR2: MDHEN and SYDVKM. The CDR3: CASRPPPGGGYTF. The DNA for the CDR3 is TGTGCCAGCAGACCCCCCCCAGGGGGTGGCTACACCTTC.

The J gene is TRBJ2-5, the V gene TRBV27; weak D call: TRBD1 (5 bases). Germline CDR1 is MNHEY and CDR2 is SMNVEV (reference sequence). Trimming took 2 bases from V and 5 from J, leaving 12 bases between them. The CDR3 sequence is 14 residues long. The CDR3 here is CASSLQPGMETQYF. CDR3 bases: TGTGCCAGCAGTTTACAGCCAGGGATGGAGACCCAGTACTTC.

The chain carries TRBV6-6 and TRBJ1-5; no definite D call. V shed 5 bases and J shed 3 bases, with 11 bases lying between them. The V gene's germline CDR1 is MNHNY and CDR2 SVGAGI (reference sequence). This CDR3 contains 14 residues. CDR3 in amino acids: CASSREPNNQPQHF. DNA of the CDR3: TGTGCCAGCAGTCGGGAGCCCAACAATCAGCCCCAGCATTTT.

The V gene is TRBV7-2, the J gene TRBJ2-7; 8 nucleotides match TRBD2. This CDR3 has 13 amino acids. Unmatched junction bases numbered 2, after V lost 5 bases and J lost 2 bases. The germline V gene encodes CDR1 SGHTA and CDR2 FQGNSA. In DNA, the CDR3 is TGTGCCAGCAGCCTGGGACTAGCCTACGAGCAGTACTTC. Its translation is CASSLGLAYEQYF.

Written as DNA, the CDR3 is TGTGCCAGCAGTTCGGGACAAGACGAGCAGTACTTC. It translates to CASSSGQDEQYF. The V call is TRBV28, the J call TRBJ2-7; D might be TRBD1 (6 bases). CDR3 length equals 12 residues. The V gene's germline CDR1 is MDHEN and CDR2 SYDVKM. V was clipped by 4 bases and J by 5 bases, with 9 bases between them.

The CDR3 DNA sequence: TGTGCCAGCAGCCCTCGCTCCGGGACTAGCGGGAAGTACTCCTACAATGAGCAGTTCTTC. This codes for CASSPRSGTSGKYSYNEQFF. The rearrangement links TRBV9 to TRBJ2-1, with TRBD2 matching 13 bases. Trimming at V came to 4 bases and at J to 0 bases, leaving 13 bases not matched to a gene. This CDR3 comprises 20 residues. Germline assignment: CDR1 SGDLS and CDR2 YYNGEE.

The chain carries TRBV6-4 and TRBJ2-7, with a weak D call TRBD2 (5 bases). Trimming took 1 base from V and 0 from J, leaving 16 bases between them. This CDR3 contains 17 residues. CDR1 and CDR2 from the germline V gene are MRHNA and SNTAGT. CDR3: CASSDWAGPQTSYEQYF. Written as DNA, the CDR3 is TGTGCCAGCAGTGACTGGGCGGGTCCTCAAACCTCCTACGAGCAGTACTTC.

The chain employs TRBV5-1 and TRBJ1-2; D call uncertain. CDR1 is SGHRS, CDR2 YFSETQ, per germline. V lost 4 bases, J lost 4 bases, and 17 bases lay in between. The CDR3 loop spans 15 amino acids. The CDR3, as DNA: TGCGCCAGCAGCCCTGACACTGAGCACCTCTATGGCTACACCTTC. This sequence encodes CASSPDTEHLYGYTF.

The chain carries TRBV7-2 and TRBJ2-7; D might be TRBD1 (6 bases). The germline V and J ends were trimmed by 2 bases and 0 bases, with 14 bases remaining between them. Germline CDR1 reads SGHTA; CDR2 reads FQGNSA. This CDR3 has 16 amino acids. This CDR3 reads CASSLRIWGPSYEQYF. The CDR3 DNA is TGTGCCAGCAGCTTAAGAATTTGGGGGCCCTCCTACGAGCAGTACTTC.